The entry that follows covers one TCR beta chain sequence. The antigen this receptor binds is unknown. No qualities accompany the bases; no much larger clone lies one base away. For sequencing of the TCRbeta CDR3 region, genomic DNA was extracted from the sorted cells. The immunoSEQ Assay was used for sequencing of TCRbeta CDR3 regions. TCRdb re-hosts the immuneACCESS table, in-frame sequences only. Its copies lack some clones; in the studies checked, an unresolved V gene accounts for under half of them, and the cause for the rest is not known. The sample profile shows roughly 67,000 clones; roughly 90% of them were found once. The biggest ten clones account for 0.27% of the sample. This entry is derived from a study of OX40 agonist ivuxolimab in advanced cancers. The study in broad terms: The costimulatory receptor OX40 (CD134) was targeted by ivuxolimab, a fully human IgG2 agonistic monoclonal antibody. Prior anti-PD-1, anti-PD-L1 or anti-CTLA-4 therapy was permitted, and checkpoint inhibitors had been received by under 50% of dose-escalation patients. The purpose of peripheral TCRbeta sequencing was to test whether ivuxolimab changed TCR sequence diversity and led to clonal T-cell expansion. Of the roughly 53 patients in dose escalation, about 20 had hepatocellular carcinoma, some 15 had melanoma, 9 had renal cell carcinoma and 9 had head and neck cancer. The paper covers the monotherapy dose-escalation part of the phase I ivuxolimab trial, which included N = 52 patients. In the dose-escalation cohort, approximately 82% of patients were male, and the mean age was approximately 60 years, with a range of about 20 to 79. Partial responses occurred in three dose-escalation patients, of whom one had hepatocellular carcinoma and two had cutaneous melanoma. Intravenous ivuxolimab was administered to patients every 2 weeks at six dose levels: 0.01, 0.1, 0.3, 1.5, 3 and 10 mg/kg.

The trial excluded patients who had a history of autoimmune disease or were on systemic immunosuppression. Peripheral blood for TCR sequencing was collected from all dose cohorts at baseline, on cycle 4 day 1, and on cycle 7 day 1. The samples were drawn from a first-in-human, open-label, multicenter phase I dose-escalation trial of ivuxolimab. The trial enrolled adults with locally advanced or metastatic head and neck squamous cell, hepatocellular, melanoma or renal cell carcinoma. Before TCR sequencing, CD4+ T cells and CD8+ T cells were sorted from peripheral blood as separate populations. What the authors observed across the whole study: After ivuxolimab, CD8+ T cells had more expanded clones than CD4+ T cells on average. At doses of 0.1 to 3.0 mg/kg, clonal expansion of both CD4+ and CD8+ T cells in blood was seen between baseline and week 6. Low levels of normalized T-cell clonal expansion were also seen in some nonresponding patients. The antigen specificity of the clonally expanded peripheral T cells was not determined. In the 0.1-3.0 mg/kg groups, partial responders had among the lowest normalized peripheral clonal expansion, particularly in CD8+ T cells.

This clonotype was sampled from an adult with an advanced solid tumor such as melanoma, head and neck, liver or kidney cancer. Sequenced material: CD4+ or CD8+ T cells sorted from blood, taken in a trial of the OX40 agonist ivuxolimab.

At the DNA level, the sequence is TGTGCCAGCAGCTTGGCCGGCAGGGTCTCCTACAATGAGCAGTTCTTC. The resulting protein is CASSLAGRVSYNEQFF. The rearranged chain carries TRBV5-4 and TRBJ2-1; the D gene is perhaps TRBD1, on 5 matching bases. Reading the germline V gene (reference sequence) gives CDR1 SGHNT and CDR2 YYREEE. The CDR3 measures 16 amino acids from cysteine to phenylalanine. The sequence is cut down to CDR3 DNA, 48 bases in frame from base 1. Relative to germline, V is 0 bases shorter and J is 0 bases shorter, with 10 bases between their ends.